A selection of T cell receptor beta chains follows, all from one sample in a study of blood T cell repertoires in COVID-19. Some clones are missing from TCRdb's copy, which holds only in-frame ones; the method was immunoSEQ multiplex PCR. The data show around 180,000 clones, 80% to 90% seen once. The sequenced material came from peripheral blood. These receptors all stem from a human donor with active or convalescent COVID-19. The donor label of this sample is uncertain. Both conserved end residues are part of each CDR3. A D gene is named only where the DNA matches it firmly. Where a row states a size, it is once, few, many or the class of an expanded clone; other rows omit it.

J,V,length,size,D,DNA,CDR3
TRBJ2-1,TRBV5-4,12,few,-,TGTGCCAGCAGCTTAACTATGGGTGAGCAGTTCTTC,CASSLTMGEQFF
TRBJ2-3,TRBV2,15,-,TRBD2,TGTGCCAGCAGTGAATTTCGGGGGGGCCGAAATACGCAGTATTTT,CASSEFRGGRNTQYF
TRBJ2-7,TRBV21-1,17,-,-,TGTGCCAGCAGCCTAAAAGAAGGATCTCAGGTGGCTTGCGAGCAGTACTTC,CASSLKEGSQVACEQYF
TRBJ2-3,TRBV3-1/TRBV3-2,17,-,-,TGTGCCAGCAGACCAATTTCGGGGGGCCGATACACAGATACGCAGTATTTT,CASRPISGGRYTDTQYF
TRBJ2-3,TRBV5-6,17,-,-,TGTGCCAGCAGCTTGTCACTAGCCTCAGCCAGGCCAGATACGCAGTATTTT,CASSLSLASARPDTQYF
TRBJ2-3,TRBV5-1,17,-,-,TGCGCCAGCAGCTTGGTCGGATCGGCGCGGCAGACAGATACGCAGTATTTT,CASSLVGSARQTDTQYF
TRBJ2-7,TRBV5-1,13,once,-,TGCGCCAGCAGCTTGGCGGCGGACTACGAGCAGTACTTC,CASSLAADYEQYF
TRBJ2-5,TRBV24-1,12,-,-,TGTGCCACCAGTGACCCGCACGAGGTGAAGTACTTC,CATSDPHEVKYF
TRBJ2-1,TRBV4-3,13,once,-,TGCGCCAGCAGCCAAGATTTGGGCGCAGAGCAGTTCTTC,CASSQDLGAEQFF
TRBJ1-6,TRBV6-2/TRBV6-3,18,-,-,TGTGCCAGCAGTCCCCGGGGTGGCTCAAGCTCCTATAATTCACCCCTCCACTTT,CASSPRGGSSSYNSPLHF
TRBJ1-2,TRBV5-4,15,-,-,TGTGCCAGCAGCTTAGTGGGGGCCTCTAACTATGGCTACACCTTC,CASSLVGASNYGYTF
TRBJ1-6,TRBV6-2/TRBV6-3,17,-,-,TGTGCCAGCAGTTACTCTGTGAGGACAAACTATAATTCACCCCTCCACTTT,CASSYSVRTNYNSPLHF
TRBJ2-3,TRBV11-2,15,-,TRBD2,TGTGCCAGCAGCTTACGGGGGGGCCAGCCAGATACGCAGTATTTT,CASSLRGGQPDTQYF
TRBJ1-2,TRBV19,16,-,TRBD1,TGTGCCAGTAGTATAGGGGGACAGGGGTACGGCTATGGCTACACCTTC,CASSIGGQGYGYGYTF
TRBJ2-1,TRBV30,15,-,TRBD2,TGTGCCTGCCGCCATAGCGGGACTAGAGTTAATGAGCAGTTCTTC,CACRHSGTRVNEQFF
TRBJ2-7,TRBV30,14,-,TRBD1,TGTGCCTGGAGTCTCCAGACAGGGGCCTACGAGCAGTACTTC,CAWSLQTGAYEQYF
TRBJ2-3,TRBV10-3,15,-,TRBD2,TGTGCCATCAGTTTTGTGCGGGGGGGCTCAGATACGCAGTATTTT,CAISFVRGGSDTQYF
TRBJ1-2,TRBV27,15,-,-,TGTGCCAGCAGTTTCTCCCCTAGGACAAACTATGGCTACACCTTC,CASSFSPRTNYGYTF
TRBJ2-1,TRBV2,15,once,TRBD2,TGTGCCAGCAGCGATTATAGCGGGGGAAACAATGAGCAGTTCTTC,CASSDYSGGNNEQFF
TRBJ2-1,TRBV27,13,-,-,TGTGCCAGCAGCCGCAAAGAAAGTAGTGAGCGGTTCTTC,CASSRKESSERFF
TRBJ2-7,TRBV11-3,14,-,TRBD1,TGTGCCAGCAGCTTCGGGACAGGTAAAGGCGAGCAGTACTTC,CASSFGTGKGEQYF
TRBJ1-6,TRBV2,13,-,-,TGTGCCAGCAATGGGCAGAGAAATTCACCCCTCCACTTT,CASNGQRNSPLHF
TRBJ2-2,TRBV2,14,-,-,TGTGCCAGCAGCGCCCGGGGGAGCACCGGGGAGCTGTTTTTT,CASSARGSTGELFF
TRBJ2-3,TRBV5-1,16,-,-,TGCGCCAGCAGCCCCGGGACACATCGGGGCACAGATACGCAGTATTTT,CASSPGTHRGTDTQYF
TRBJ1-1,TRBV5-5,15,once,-,TGTGCCAGCAGCTCCTGGAGGCAGATGAACACTGAAGCTTTCTTT,CASSSWRQMNTEAFF
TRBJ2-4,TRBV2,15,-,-,TGTGCCAGCAGTCCTCTCAGGACAGAAAAAAACATTCAGTACTTC,CASSPLRTEKNIQYF
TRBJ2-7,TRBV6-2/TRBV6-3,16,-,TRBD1,TGTGCCAGCAGTTACGGCCTGACAGGGGAAAGAAGCGAGCAGTACTTC,CASSYGLTGERSEQYF
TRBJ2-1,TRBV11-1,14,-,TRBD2,TGTGCCAGCAGACAGACTAGCGGATACAATGAGCAGTTCTTC,CASRQTSGYNEQFF
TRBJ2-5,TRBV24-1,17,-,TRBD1,TGTGCCACCAGTGATCCCCCCGGACAGGACCATTCAGAGACCCAGTACTTC,CATSDPPGQDHSETQYF
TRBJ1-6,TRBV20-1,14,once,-,TGCAGTGCTAGTGAAGGGTCAGGGATTTCACCCCTCCACTTT,CSASEGSGISPLHF
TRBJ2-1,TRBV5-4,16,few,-,TGTGCCAGCAGCTTACCCGGGAATAGGGCCTACAATGAGCAGTTCTTC,CASSLPGNRAYNEQFF
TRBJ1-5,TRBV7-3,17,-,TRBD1,TGTGCCAGCAGCCGGACCGACAGGGCCAGGGACAATCAGCCCCAGCATTTT,CASSRTDRARDNQPQHF
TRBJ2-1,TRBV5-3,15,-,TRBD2,TGTGCCAGAAGCTTGGGCGGGGGGGCTTCCAATGAGCAGTTCTTC,CARSLGGGASNEQFF
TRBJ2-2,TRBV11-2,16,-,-,TGTGCCAGCAGCTTAAGAGAAGGGGGGGCGGCCGGGGAGCTGTTTTTT,CASSLREGGAAGELFF
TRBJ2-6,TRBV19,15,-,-,TGTGCCAGTAGTCGTACAGGGTCTGGGGCCAACGTCCTGACTTTC,CASSRTGSGANVLTF
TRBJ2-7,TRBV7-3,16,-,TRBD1,TGTGCCAGCAGCTTGGGCCCGGGACAGGCATTCTACGAGCAGTACTTC,CASSLGPGQAFYEQYF
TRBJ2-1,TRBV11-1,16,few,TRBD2,TGTGCCAGCAGCCTCGGAAGCGGGACCTCCTACAATGAGCAGTTCTTC,CASSLGSGTSYNEQFF